This record covers a single TCR beta chain. These data originate in a study of shared clonotypes between healthy human individuals. Assay runs were performed at deep level. TCRdb keeps only in-frame clones here, not all; method: immunoSEQ multiplex PCR. The sample lists about 680,000 clones, around 90% occurring once. Naivety among CD8 cells was defined by CD45RO negativity and positive CCR7 selection, thereby excluding terminally differentiated effector memory CD45RA+ cells. CDR1 and CDR2 (germline): GTSNPN, SVGIG (reference sequence). Trimming cost V 2 bases and J 1 base, with 16 bases left between them. The CDR3 totals 16 residues.

The chain carries TRBV30 and TRBJ2-3; no reliable D call. What was sequenced was naive CD8+ T cells sorted from blood. The sequence came from a man aged 30 to 45 in good health. The CDR3 DNA sequence: TGTGCCTGGAGTAAAGCGAATATCATTCGCACAGATACGCAGTATTTT. Residues: CAWSKANIIRTDTQYF.